The 2 T cell receptor beta chains in this list originate from one sample, sequenced in a study of cytomegalovirus exposure and HLA in healthy donors. The PCR ran on 60 Vbeta and 13 Jbeta primers. This table comes from immunoSEQ multiplex PCR, and its TCRdb copy is limited to in-frame clones, with some not included. The profile shows 100,000 to 150,000 clones, just under 75% of them singletons. The sample was PBMCs. The receptors stem from a man between 60 and 70 years old in good health and CMV-seropositive.

This chain connects TRBV7-3 to TRBJ1-1, with D uncertain. The CDR3 consists of 14 residues. Germline V lookup: CDR1 SGHTA, CDR2 FQGTGA. Trimming took off 2 bases at V and 0 bases at J, with 7 bases between the two ends. The CDR3 nucleotides are TGTGCCAGCAGCTTAGGGCAGTTGAACACTGAAGCTTTCTTT. Protein product: CASSLGQLNTEAFF.

The chain employs TRBV5-1 and TRBJ1-1, with TRBD1 as a possible D gene (6 bases). CDR3 length equals 13 residues. Per germline, CDR1 SGHRS and CDR2 YFSETQ. Trimming removed 0 bases from V and 10 bases from J, with 13 bases in between. CDR3 nucleotides: TGCGCCAGCAGCTTGGGGGGGCCGAGTGGAGCTTTCTTT. Amino acids: CASSLGGPSGAFF.